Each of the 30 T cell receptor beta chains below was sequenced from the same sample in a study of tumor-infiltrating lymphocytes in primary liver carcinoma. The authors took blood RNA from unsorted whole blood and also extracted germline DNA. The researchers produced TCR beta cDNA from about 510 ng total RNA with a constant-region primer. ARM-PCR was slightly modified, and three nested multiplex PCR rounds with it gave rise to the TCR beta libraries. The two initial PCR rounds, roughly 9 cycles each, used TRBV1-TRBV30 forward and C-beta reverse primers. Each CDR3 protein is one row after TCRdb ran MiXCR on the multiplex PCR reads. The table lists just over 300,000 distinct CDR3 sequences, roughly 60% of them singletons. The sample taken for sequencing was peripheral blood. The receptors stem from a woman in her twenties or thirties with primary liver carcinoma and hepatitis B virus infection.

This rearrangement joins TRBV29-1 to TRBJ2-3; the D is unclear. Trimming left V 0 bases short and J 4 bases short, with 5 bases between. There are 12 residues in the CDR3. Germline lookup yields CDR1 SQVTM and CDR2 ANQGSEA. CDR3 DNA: TGCAGCGTTGAAGATCTGGCAGATACGCAGTATTTT. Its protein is CSVEDLADTQYF.

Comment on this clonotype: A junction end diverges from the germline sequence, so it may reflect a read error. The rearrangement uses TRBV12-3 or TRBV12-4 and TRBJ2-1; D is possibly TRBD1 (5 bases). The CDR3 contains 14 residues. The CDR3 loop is CASLRKQVDNEQLF. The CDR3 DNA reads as TGTGCCAGCTTGCGAAAACAGGTGGACAATGAGCAGCTCTTC.

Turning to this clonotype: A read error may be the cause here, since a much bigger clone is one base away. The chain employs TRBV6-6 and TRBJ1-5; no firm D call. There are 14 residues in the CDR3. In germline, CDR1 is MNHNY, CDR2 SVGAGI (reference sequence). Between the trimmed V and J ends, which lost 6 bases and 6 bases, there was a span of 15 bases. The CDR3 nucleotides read TGTGCCAGCAGGGTGGATGATACCCGTCAGCCCCAGCATTTT. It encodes CASRVDDTRQPQHF.

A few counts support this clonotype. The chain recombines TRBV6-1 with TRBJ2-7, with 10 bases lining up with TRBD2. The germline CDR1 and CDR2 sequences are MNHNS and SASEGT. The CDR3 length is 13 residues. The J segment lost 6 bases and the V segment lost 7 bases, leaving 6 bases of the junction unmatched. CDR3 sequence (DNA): TGTGCCAGCATAAATAGCGGGAGGACCGAGCAGTACTTC. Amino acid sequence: CASINSGRTEQYF.

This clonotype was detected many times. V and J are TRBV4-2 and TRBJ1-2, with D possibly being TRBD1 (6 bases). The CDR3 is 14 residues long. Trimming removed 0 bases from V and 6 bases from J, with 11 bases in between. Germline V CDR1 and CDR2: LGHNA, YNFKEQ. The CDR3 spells CASSQDRGGDGYTF. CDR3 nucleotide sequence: TGTGCCAGCAGCCAAGATCGGGGGGGCGATGGCTACACCTTC.

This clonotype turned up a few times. The CDR3 nucleotides read TGTGCCAGCAGAGCAGTGTCGGTGGTTGGAAACACCATATATTTT. This codes for CASRAVSVVGNTIYF. The chain carries TRBV6-5 and TRBJ1-3, with D unclear. V dropped 6 bases and J dropped 3 bases, with 15 bases sitting between them. This CDR3 contains 15 residues. Germline CDR1 is MNHEY and CDR2 is SVGAGI.

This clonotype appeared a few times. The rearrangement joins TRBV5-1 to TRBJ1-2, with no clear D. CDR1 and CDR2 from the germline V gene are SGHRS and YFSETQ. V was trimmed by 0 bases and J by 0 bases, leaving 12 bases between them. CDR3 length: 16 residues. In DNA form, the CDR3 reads TGCGCCAGCAGCTTGGAGTTGGGAGGATCTAACTATGGCTACACCTTC. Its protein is CASSLELGGSNYGYTF.

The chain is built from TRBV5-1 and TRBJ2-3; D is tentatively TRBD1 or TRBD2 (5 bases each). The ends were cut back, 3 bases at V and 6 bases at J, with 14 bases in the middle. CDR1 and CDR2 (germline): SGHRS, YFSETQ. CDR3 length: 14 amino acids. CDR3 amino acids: CASSSGPTGDTQYF. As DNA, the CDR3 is TGCGCCAGCAGCTCGGGACCTACCGGGGATACGCAGTATTTT.

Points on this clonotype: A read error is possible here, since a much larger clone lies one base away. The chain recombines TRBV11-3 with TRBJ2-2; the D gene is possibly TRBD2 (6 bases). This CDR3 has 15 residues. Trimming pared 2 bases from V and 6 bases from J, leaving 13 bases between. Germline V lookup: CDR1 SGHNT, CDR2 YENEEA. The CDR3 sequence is CASSLTGGTSGELFF. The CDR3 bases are TGTGCCAGCAGCTTAACCGGGGGAACCTCCGGGGAGCTGTTTTTT.

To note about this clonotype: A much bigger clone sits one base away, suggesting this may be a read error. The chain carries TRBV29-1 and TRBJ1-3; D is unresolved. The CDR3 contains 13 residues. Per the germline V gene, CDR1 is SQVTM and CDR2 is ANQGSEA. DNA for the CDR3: TGCAGCGTTGCTCGAGATCTTGGAAACGCCATATATTTT. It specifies CSVARDLGNAIYF.

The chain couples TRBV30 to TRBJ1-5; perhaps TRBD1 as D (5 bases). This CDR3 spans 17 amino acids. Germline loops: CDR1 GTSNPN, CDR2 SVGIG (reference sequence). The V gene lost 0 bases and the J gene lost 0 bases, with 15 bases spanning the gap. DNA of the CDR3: TGTGCCTGGAGTGTAACCGGGAAAGGGGCTAGCAATCAGCCCCAGCATTTT. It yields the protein CAWSVTGKGASNQPQHF.

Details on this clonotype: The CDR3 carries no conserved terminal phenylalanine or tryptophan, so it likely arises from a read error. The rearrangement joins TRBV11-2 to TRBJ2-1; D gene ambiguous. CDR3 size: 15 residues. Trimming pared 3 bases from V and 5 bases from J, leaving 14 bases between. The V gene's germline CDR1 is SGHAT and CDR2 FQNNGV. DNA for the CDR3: TGTGCCAGCAGCTTGAAGACTGGTCGGCACAATGAGCAGTTCTTA. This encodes CASSLKTGRHNEQFL.

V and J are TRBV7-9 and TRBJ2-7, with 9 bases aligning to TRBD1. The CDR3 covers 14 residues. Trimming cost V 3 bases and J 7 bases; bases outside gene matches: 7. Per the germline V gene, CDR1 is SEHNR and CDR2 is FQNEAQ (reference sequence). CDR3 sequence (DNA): TGTGCCAGCAGCTTTCAACAGGGGGCCCGGGAGCAGTACTTC. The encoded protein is CASSFQQGAREQYF.

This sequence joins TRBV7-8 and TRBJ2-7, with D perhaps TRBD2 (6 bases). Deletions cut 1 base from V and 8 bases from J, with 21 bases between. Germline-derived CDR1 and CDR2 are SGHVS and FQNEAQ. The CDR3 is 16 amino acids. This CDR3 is CASSLVLGGTTYKQYF. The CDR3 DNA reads TGTGCCAGCAGCTTAGTTCTGGGAGGAACTACGTACAAGCAGTACTTC.

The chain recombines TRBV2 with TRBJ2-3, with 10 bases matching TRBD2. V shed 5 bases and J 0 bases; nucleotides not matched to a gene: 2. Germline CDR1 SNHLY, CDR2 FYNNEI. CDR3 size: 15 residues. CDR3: CASSTSGMSTDTQYF. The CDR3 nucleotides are TGTGCCAGCAGTACTAGCGGGATGAGCACAGATACGCAGTATTTT.

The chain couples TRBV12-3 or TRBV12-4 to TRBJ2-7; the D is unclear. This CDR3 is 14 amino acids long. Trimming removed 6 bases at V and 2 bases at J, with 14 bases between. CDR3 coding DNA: TGTGCCAGCAGCCCCACCGTGACCACCTACGAGCAGTACTTC. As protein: CASSPTVTTYEQYF.

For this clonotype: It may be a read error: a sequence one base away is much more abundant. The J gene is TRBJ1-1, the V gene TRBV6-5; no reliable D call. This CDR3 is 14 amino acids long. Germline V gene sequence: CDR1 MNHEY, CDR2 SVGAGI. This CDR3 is CASSYSTASTEAIF. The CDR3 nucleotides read TGTGCCAGCAGTTACTCGACTGCTAGCACTGAAGCTATCTTT.

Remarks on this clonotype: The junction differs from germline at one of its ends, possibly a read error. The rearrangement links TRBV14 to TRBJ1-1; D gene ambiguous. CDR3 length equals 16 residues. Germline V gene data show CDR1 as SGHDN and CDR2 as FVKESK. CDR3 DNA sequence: TGTGCCAGCAGCCAAGATCCCTTTGGAGGACTCCTTGAAGTTTTCTTT. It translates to CASSQDPFGGLLEVFF.

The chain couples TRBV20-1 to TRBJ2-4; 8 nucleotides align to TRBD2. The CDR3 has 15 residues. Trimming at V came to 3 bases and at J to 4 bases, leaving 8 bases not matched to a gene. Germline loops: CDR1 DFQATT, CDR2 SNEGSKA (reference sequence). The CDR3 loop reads CSARAPGLGKNIQYF. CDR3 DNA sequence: TGCAGTGCTAGGGCCCCGGGACTAGGAAAAAACATTCAGTACTTC.

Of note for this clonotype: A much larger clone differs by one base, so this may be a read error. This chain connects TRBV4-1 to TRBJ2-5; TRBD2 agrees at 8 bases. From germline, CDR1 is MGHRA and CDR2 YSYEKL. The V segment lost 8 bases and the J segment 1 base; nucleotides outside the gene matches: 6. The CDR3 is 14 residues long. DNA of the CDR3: TGCGCCAGCGGCCTTACTAGCGGCCAAGAGACCCAGTACTTC. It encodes CASGLTSGQETQYF.

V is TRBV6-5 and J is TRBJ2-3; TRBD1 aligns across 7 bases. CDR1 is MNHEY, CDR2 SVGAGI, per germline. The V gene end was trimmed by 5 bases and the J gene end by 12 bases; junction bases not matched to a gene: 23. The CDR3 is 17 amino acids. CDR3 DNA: TGTGCCAGCAGTCTAGGGGGCCGGGGATATTACACAGATAGACAGTATTTT. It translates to CASSLGGRGYYTDRQYF.

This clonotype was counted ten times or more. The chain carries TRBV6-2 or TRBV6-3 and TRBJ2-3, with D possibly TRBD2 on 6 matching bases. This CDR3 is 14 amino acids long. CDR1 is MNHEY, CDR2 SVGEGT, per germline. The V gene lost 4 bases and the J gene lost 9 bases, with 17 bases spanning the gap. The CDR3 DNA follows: TGTGCCAGCAGTTGGTTTGGTCCCCGGGGGACGCAGTATTTT. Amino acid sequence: CASSWFGPRGTQYF.

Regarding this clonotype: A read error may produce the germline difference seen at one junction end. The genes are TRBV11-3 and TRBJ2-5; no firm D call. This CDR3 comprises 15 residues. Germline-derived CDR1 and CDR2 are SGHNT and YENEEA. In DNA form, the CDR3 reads TGTGCTAGCAGCTCCCTAACTGCCCCTTTCGGGACCCAGTACTTC. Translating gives CASSSLTAPFGTQYF.

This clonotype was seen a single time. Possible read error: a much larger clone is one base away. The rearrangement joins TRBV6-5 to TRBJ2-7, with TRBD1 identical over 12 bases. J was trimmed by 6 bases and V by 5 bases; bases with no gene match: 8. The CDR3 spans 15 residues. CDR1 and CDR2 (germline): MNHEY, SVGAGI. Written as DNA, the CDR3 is TGTGCCAGCAGTCTCTTCGGGACAGGGGGCCTCGAGCAGTACTTC. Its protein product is CASSLFGTGGLEQYF.

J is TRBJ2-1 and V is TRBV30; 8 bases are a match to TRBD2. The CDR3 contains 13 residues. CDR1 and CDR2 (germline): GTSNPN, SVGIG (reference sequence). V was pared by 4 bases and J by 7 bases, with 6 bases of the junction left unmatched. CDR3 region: CAWNAGGPNEQFF. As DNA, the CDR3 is TGTGCCTGGAATGCGGGAGGTCCTAATGAGCAGTTCTTC.

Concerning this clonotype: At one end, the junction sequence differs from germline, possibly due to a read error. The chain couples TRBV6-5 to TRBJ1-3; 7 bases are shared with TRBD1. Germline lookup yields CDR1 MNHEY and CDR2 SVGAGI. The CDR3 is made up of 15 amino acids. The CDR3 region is CASRKQGNSGSTIYF. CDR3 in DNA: TGTGCCAGCAGAAAACAGGGGAACTCTGGAAGCACCATATATTTT.

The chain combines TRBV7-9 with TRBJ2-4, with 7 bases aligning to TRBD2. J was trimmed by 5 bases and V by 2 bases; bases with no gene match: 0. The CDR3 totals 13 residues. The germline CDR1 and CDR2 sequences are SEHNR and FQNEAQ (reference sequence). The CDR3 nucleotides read TGTGCCAGCAGCTTACTAGCGGAAAACATTCAGTACTTC. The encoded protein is CASSLLAENIQYF.

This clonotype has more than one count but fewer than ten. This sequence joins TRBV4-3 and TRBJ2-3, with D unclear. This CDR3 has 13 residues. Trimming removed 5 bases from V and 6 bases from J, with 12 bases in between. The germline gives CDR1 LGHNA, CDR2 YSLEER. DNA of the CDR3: TGCGCCAGCAGCGGCCGGTTTAGGGATACGCAGTATTTT. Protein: CASSGRFRDTQYF.

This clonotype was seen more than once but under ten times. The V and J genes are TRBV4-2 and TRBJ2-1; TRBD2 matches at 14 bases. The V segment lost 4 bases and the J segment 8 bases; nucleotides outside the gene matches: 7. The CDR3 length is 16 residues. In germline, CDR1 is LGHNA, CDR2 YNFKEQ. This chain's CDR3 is CASSPPGTSGSDEQFF. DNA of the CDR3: TGTGCCAGCAGCCCCCCCGGGACTAGCGGGAGCGATGAGCAGTTCTTC.

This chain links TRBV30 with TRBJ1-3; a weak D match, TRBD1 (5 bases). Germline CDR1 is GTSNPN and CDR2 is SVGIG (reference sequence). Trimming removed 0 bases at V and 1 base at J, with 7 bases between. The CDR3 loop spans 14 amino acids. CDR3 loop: CAWSVGTSGNTIYF. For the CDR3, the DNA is TGTGCCTGGAGTGTCGGGACTTCTGGAAACACCATATATTTT. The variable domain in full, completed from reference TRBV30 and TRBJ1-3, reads SQTIHQWPATLVQPVGSPLSLECTVEGTSNPNLYWYRQAAGRGLQLLFYSVGIGQISSEVPQNLSASRPQDRQFILSSKKLLLSDSGFYLCAWSVGTSGNTIYFGEGSWLTVV.